The clone carrying this T cell receptor (beta chain) was seen once. The data derive from a study of blood T cell repertoires in COVID-19. Study overall: PBMCs, B-cell-depleted T cells, or T cells provided the cDNA or gDNA that made up the material.

TCRdb keeps only in-frame clones here, not all; method: immunoSEQ multiplex PCR. The sample lists around 100,000 clones, 86% seen once, with under 2% in the top ten. The germline V and J ends were trimmed by 0 bases and 4 bases, with 7 bases remaining between them. Germline CDR1 and CDR2: LGHNA and YSLEER. The CDR3 has 14 residues. The specimen was peripheral blood. The clonotype was recovered from a man aged 80 or over with acute or convalescent COVID-19. The chain combines TRBV4-3 with TRBJ2-1; D remains unclear. CDR3 amino acids: CASSQERAYNEQFF. The CDR3 bases are TGCGCCAGCAGCCAAGAAAGAGCTTACAATGAGCAGTTCTTC.